This is a list of T cell receptor beta chains from one sample in a study of identical twins. One entry per CDR3 protein results from TCRdb running MiXCR on the 5' RACE reads. The data show some 500,000 distinct CDR3 sequences, with 20% to 25% seen just once and roughly 0.91% held by the top ten. These records were also assigned to another study, of T cells expressing NK-cell markers.

Sequencing was performed on CD4+ T cells sorted from blood. The origin of the receptors is a woman under 30 in good health. Each CDR3 is given with its conserved first and last residue. The D gene is left open where the match is weak. Part of the rows lack a size; the others show once, few, many or a class for expanded clones.

CDR3: CASSPTRALTDTQYF
V: TRBV7-9
D: .
J: TRBJ2-3
size: .

CDR3: CSAREGGYTEAFF
V: TRBV20-1
D: .
J: TRBJ1-1
size: .

CDR3: CASSPGPDWNQPQHF
V: TRBV4-3
D: .
J: TRBJ1-5
size: many

CDR3: CASSPNSGGETQYF
V: TRBV7-9
D: TRBD2
J: TRBJ2-5
size: few

CDR3: CASSLALAGGLRYF
V: TRBV7-2
D: TRBD2
J: TRBJ2-3
size: few

CDR3: CASSYQGSTEAFF
V: TRBV11-2
D: .
J: TRBJ1-1
size: once

CDR3: CASSLSGATGELFF
V: TRBV3-1
D: TRBD2
J: TRBJ2-2
size: many

CDR3: CASRMNREQFF
V: TRBV6-2/TRBV6-3
D: .
J: TRBJ2-1
size: .

CDR3: CATSPRGTEAFF
V: TRBV15
D: .
J: TRBJ1-1
size: .

CDR3: CASSPFPYEQYF
V: TRBV7-8
D: .
J: TRBJ2-7
size: few

CDR3: CASSSGLAGNNEQFF
V: TRBV5-1
D: TRBD2
J: TRBJ2-1
size: many

CDR3: CASSYSRTTYEQYF
V: TRBV19
D: .
J: TRBJ2-7
size: .

CDR3: CASSQAPGGYNEQFF
V: TRBV3-1
D: TRBD2
J: TRBJ2-1
size: few

CDR3: CASSPGQEGAKNIQYF
V: TRBV12-3/TRBV12-4
D: .
J: TRBJ2-4
size: .

CDR3: CASSLEVTGFFQETQYF
V: TRBV7-9
D: TRBD1
J: TRBJ2-5
size: .

CDR3: CASSLQANSYEQYF
V: TRBV7-2
D: .
J: TRBJ2-7
size: few

CDR3: CATSRVKGAPNEQFF
V: TRBV15
D: TRBD1
J: TRBJ2-1
size: .

CDR3: CASSPWAGGHNEQFF
V: TRBV7-3
D: TRBD2
J: TRBJ2-1
size: few

CDR3: CASSLTFGTSGSLRFF
V: TRBV5-1
D: TRBD2
J: TRBJ2-1
size: .

CDR3: CASSQSPRINEQFF
V: TRBV3-1
D: .
J: TRBJ2-1
size: few

CDR3: CASRTSPNEQFF
V: TRBV12-3/TRBV12-4
D: .
J: TRBJ2-1
size: .

CDR3: CASSLWGRPVVAFF
V: TRBV12-3/TRBV12-4
D: .
J: TRBJ1-1
size: few

CDR3: CASRPLRGAYNEQFF
V: TRBV6-2/TRBV6-3
D: .
J: TRBJ2-1
size: .

CDR3: CSVVGSKVTDTQYF
V: TRBV29-1
D: .
J: TRBJ2-3
size: .

CDR3: CASSLGVQNIQYF
V: TRBV7-2
D: .
J: TRBJ2-4
size: .

CDR3: CASSPRQGEQYF
V: TRBV6-5
D: TRBD1
J: TRBJ2-7
size: .

CDR3: CAWGAGYSSPLHF
V: TRBV30
D: .
J: TRBJ1-6
size: few

CDR3: CASSLGGRRGTDTQYF
V: TRBV13
D: .
J: TRBJ2-3
size: .

CDR3: CASSRGQANYGYTF
V: TRBV7-2
D: TRBD1
J: TRBJ1-2
size: .

CDR3: CASSSWDNYEQYF
V: TRBV5-1
D: .
J: TRBJ2-7
size: few

CDR3: CSARWGDSDEKLFF
V: TRBV20-1
D: TRBD1
J: TRBJ1-4
size: .

CDR3: CASSQMTWGSPLHF
V: TRBV3-1
D: .
J: TRBJ1-6
size: .

CDR3: CASSTDFDNEQFF
V: TRBV7-3
D: .
J: TRBJ2-1
size: .

CDR3: CASTATGGRPLYF
V: TRBV12-3/TRBV12-4
D: TRBD1
J: TRBJ2-4
size: once

CDR3: CASSPARRGLQETQYF
V: TRBV7-8
D: .
J: TRBJ2-5
size: few

CDR3: CSARQGGISPLHF
V: TRBV20-1
D: TRBD1
J: TRBJ1-6
size: .

CDR3: CASSQEPGDGAKNIQYF
V: TRBV3-1
D: .
J: TRBJ2-4
size: .

CDR3: CASSPRDPPEQYF
V: TRBV7-2
D: .
J: TRBJ2-7
size: .

CDR3: CSARGREGRMNTEAFF
V: TRBV20-1
D: .
J: TRBJ1-1
size: few

CDR3: CASSYRTGGSGEQYF
V: TRBV7-2
D: TRBD1
J: TRBJ2-7
size: once

CDR3: CASKVVSAYNEQFF
V: TRBV6-1
D: .
J: TRBJ2-1
size: few

CDR3: CASRAGQGPYEQYF
V: TRBV5-1
D: TRBD1
J: TRBJ2-7
size: .

CDR3: CSAQEVQLSTDTQYF
V: TRBV20-1
D: .
J: TRBJ2-3
size: .

CDR3: CSARPTLTGGGQYF
V: TRBV20-1
D: TRBD1
J: TRBJ2-7
size: .

CDR3: CASSQGLAGGTDTQYF
V: TRBV4-2
D: TRBD2
J: TRBJ2-3
size: many

CDR3: CSAQSGRRYNEQFF
V: TRBV20-1
D: TRBD2
J: TRBJ2-1
size: .

CDR3: CASSVAYQETQYF
V: TRBV7-2
D: .
J: TRBJ2-5
size: .

CDR3: CASTPGQGYYNEQFF
V: TRBV12-3/TRBV12-4
D: TRBD1
J: TRBJ2-1
size: .

CDR3: CASSSASGSINTQYF
V: TRBV6-5
D: TRBD2
J: TRBJ2-3
size: .

CDR3: CASSFRSTGGYNEQFF
V: TRBV12-3/TRBV12-4
D: TRBD2
J: TRBJ2-1
size: few

CDR3: CASSPGQRNEQFF
V: TRBV18
D: TRBD1
J: TRBJ2-1
size: few

CDR3: CASSHPHHEKLFF
V: TRBV7-9
D: .
J: TRBJ1-4
size: few

CDR3: CASSLTGWHGYTF
V: TRBV6-1
D: TRBD1
J: TRBJ1-2
size: .

CDR3: CSAIRLLQETQYF
V: TRBV20-1
D: .
J: TRBJ2-5
size: few

CDR3: CASGLAGSSYNEQFF
V: TRBV12-5
D: TRBD2
J: TRBJ2-1
size: few